The TCR beta chain described here comes from a study of low-dose radiotherapy and immunotherapy resistance in tumors. The wider study: Fractions of 1 Gy went to Cohort 2 every two weeks, for 13 Gy over 26 weeks. Administration of intravenous cyclophosphamide at 200 mg/m2 took place every two weeks, one day before radiation and immunotherapy.

This CDR3 is 13 amino acids long. Germline-derived CDR1 and CDR2 are KGHSH and LQKENI. Both TCRalpha and TCRbeta chains were reverse transcribed with V-gene-specific primers. TCR amplification ran 20 PCR cycles using constant-region and V-primer adapter primers. TCRdb redid the calling of the reads with MiXCR, one entry per CDR3 protein. The sample lists 100,000 or so distinct CDR3 sequences; roughly a tenth were seen once. As to time point: before trial treatment. It was nivolumab, ipilimumab, aspirin, low-dose cyclophosphamide and low-dose radiotherapy that donors received. In this sample, this clonotype turned up many times. At one end the junction does not follow the germline gene, possibly because of a read error.

The sample was PBMCs, taken before treatment. The rearrangement joins TRBV18 to TRBJ1-1, with a possible D match to TRBD1 (5 bases). This TCR came from a male donor with prostate cancer. CDR3 residues: CASSPGDDRYRLF. In DNA, the CDR3 is TGTGCCAGCTCACCCGGGGATGACAGATATCGTCTCTTT.